The entry that follows covers one T cell receptor beta chain sequence. Sequencing of TCR beta covered CD8+ and CD4+ T cells obtained from blood. The multiple sclerosis controls, all treatment-naive patients, had relapsing-remitting disease that was stable or active. The entry originates in a study of CD8 T cells in Susac syndrome. Reverse transcription used roughly 0.45 to 1 ug RNA and random hexamers. Across 54 Vbeta and 13 Jbeta, immunoSEQ multiplex PCR amplified TCR beta CDR3. TCRdb fed the immunoSEQ multiplex PCR reads into MiXCR, producing one record per CDR3 protein. This table holds about 210,000 distinct CDR3 sequences, 95% found once. The clonotype was recovered from a human donor with multiple sclerosis. Sequencing was done on a sample of CD4+ T cells from PBMCs.

In DNA form, the CDR3 reads TGTGCCAGCAGCTTAGCACAGACTAACACCGGGGAGCTGTTTTTT. Its translation: CASSLAQTNTGELFF. The J gene is TRBJ2-2, the V gene TRBV7-3; D is ambiguous. Between the trimmed V and J ends, which lost 2 bases and 2 bases, there was a span of 9 bases. Germline loops: CDR1 SGHTA, CDR2 FQGTGA. This CDR3 has 15 amino acids.